This T cell receptor (beta chain) was identified in a study of T cell repertoires in cytomegalovirus infection. In TCRdb, the reads were re-called with MiXCR into one record per CDR3 protein. The profile covers some 590,000 distinct CDR3 sequences, with approximately 40% appearing a single time and 40% to 60% taken by the ten largest. In this sample, this clonotype turned up once. No antigen is known for it. The material was cultured PBMCs, obtained from culture after CMV antigen stimulation. This TCR was sampled from a human donor in good health (CMV status not recorded). Some clones in this sample may be carry-over from other donors' samples.

The CDR3: CASSGGGISYEQYF. CDR3 DNA sequence: TGTGCCAGCAGCGGCGGGGGGATCTCCTACGAGCAGTACTTC. The V gene is TRBV9, the J gene TRBJ2-7; 8 bases agree with TRBD2. The CDR3 extends over 14 amino acids. Germline V CDR1 and CDR2: SGDLS, YYNGEE. The J segment lost 0 bases and the V segment lost 3 bases, leaving 2 bases of the junction unmatched. The entire variable domain, with the rest obtained from reference TRBV9 and TRBJ2-7, is as follows: DSGVTQTPKHLITATGQRVTLRCSPRSGDLSVYWYQQSLDQGLQFLIQYYNGEERAKGNILERFSAQQFPDLHSELNLSSLELGDSALYFCASSGGGISYEQYFGPGTRLTVT.